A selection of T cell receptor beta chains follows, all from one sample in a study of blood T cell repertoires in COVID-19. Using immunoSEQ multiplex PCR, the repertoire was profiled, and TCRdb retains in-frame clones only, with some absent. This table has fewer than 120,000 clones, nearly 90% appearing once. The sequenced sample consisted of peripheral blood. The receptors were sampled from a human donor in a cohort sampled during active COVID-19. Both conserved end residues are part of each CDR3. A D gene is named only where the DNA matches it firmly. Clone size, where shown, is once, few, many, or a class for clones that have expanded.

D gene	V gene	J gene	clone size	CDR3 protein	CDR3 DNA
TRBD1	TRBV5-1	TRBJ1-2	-	CASSLGQGSYHGYTF	TGCGCCAGCAGCTTGGGACAGGGAAGTTATCATGGCTACACCTTC
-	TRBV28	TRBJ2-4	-	CASSLVSGRSLAKNIQYF	TGTGCCAGCAGTTTGGTTAGCGGAAGAAGTCTAGCCAAAAACATTCAGTACTTC
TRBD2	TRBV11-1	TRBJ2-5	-	CASSLERGYQETQYF	TGTGCCAGCAGCTTAGAGCGGGGGTACCAAGAGACCCAGTACTTC
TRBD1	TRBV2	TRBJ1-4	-	CASSKTGGGEKLFF	TGTGCCAGCAGTAAGACAGGGGGCGGTGAAAAACTGTTTTTT
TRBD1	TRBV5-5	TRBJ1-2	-	CASSARGQGSYGYTF	TGTGCCAGCAGCGCCAGAGGACAGGGTAGCTATGGCTACACCTTC
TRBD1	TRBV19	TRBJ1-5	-	CASSTGQGVGQPQHF	TGTGCCAGTAGTACGGGACAGGGGGTGGGTCAGCCCCAGCATTTT
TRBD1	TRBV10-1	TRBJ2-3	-	CGLTGCSFADTQYF	TGCGGGTTGACAGGGTGCTCATTTGCGGATACGCAGTATTTT
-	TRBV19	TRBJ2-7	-	CASSIQGSYEQYF	TGTGCCAGTAGTATACAGGGGTCCTACGAGCAGTACTTC
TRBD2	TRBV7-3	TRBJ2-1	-	CASSSTRSGYDEQFF	TGTGCCAGCAGCTCTACCCGTAGCGGGTATGATGAGCAGTTCTTC
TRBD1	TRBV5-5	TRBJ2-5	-	CASSTNGQGGETQYF	TGTGCCAGCAGCACAAATGGACAGGGCGGAGAGACCCAGTACTTC
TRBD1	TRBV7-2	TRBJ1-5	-	CASSPRQGSQPQHF	TGTGCCAGCAGCCCTCGACAGGGTAGTCAGCCCCAGCATTTT
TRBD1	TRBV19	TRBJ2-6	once	CASSATGGSGANVLTF	TGTGCCAGTAGTGCCACAGGGGGCTCTGGGGCCAACGTCCTGACTTTC
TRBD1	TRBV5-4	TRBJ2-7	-	CASSIGTGGTKQYF	TGTGCCAGCAGCATCGGGACAGGCGGAACGAAGCAGTACTTC
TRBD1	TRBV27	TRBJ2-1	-	CASSLRRDRGIQFF	TGTGCCAGCAGTTTACGGCGGGACAGGGGGATTCAGTTCTTC
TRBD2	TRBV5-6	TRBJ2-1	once	CASSLGPLAGDTNEQFF	TGTGCCAGCAGCTTGGGCCCCCTAGCGGGAGATACCAATGAGCAGTTCTTC
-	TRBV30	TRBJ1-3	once	CASPGHSSGNTIYF	TGTGCCTCCCCGGGACACAGCTCTGGAAACACCATATATTTT
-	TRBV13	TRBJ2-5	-	CASSFRTVVQETQYF	TGTGCCAGCAGCTTCCGGACAGTTGTACAAGAGACCCAGTACTTC
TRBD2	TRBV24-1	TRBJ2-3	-	CATSGSGSYDTQYF	TGTGCCACCAGTGGTAGCGGGAGCTACGATACGCAGTATTTT
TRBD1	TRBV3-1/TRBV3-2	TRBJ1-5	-	CASSLGTGDRQPQHF	TGTGCCAGCAGCCTCGGGACAGGGGATAGACAGCCCCAGCATTTT
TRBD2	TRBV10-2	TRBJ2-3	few	CATKTSGGYDTQYF	TGCGCCACTAAGACTAGCGGGGGTTATGATACGCAGTATTTT
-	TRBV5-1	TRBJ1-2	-	CASSLAVSGTGIYGYTF	TGCGCCAGCAGCTTGGCTGTGTCGGGCACGGGAATCTATGGCTACACCTTC
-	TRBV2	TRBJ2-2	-	CASTQGLYNGELFF	TGTGCCAGCACCCAGGGGTTGTACAACGGGGAGCTGTTTTTT
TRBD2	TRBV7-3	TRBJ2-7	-	CASSSPLSSGSSESGQYF	TGTGCCAGCAGCTCCCCTTTGAGTAGCGGGAGCTCAGAGTCAGGGCAGTACTTC
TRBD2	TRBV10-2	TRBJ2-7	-	CASSDFAGGSYEQYF	TGCGCCAGCAGTGACTTCGCGGGAGGATCCTACGAGCAGTACTTC
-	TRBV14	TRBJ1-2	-	CASSQTYTGTPYTF	TGTGCCAGCAGTCAAACATACACCGGGACACCCTACACCTTC
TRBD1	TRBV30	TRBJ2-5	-	CAWSVPNRGRETQYF	TGTGCCTGGAGTGTACCGAACAGGGGGCGGGAGACCCAGTACTTC
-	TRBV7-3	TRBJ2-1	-	CASSSGSGLEQFF	TGTGCCAGCAGCTCTGGCTCGGGTCTTGAGCAGTTCTTC
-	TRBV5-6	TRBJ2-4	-	CASSLRTVEYF	TGTGCCAGCAGCTTGCGGACAGTAGAGTACTTC
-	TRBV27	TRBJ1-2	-	CASGRQANYGYTF	TGTGCCAGCGGAAGACAGGCTAACTATGGCTACACCTTC
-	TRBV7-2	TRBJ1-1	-	CASSVYSYEAFF	TGTGCCAGCAGCGTATACAGTTATGAAGCTTTCTTT
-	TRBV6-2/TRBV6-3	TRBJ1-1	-	CASSYRRRMNTEAFF	TGTGCCAGCAGTTACCGGAGACGGATGAACACTGAAGCTTTCTTT
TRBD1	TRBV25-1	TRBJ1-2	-	CASSKPTGQGGYGYTF	TGTGCCAGCAGTAAGCCTACGGGACAGGGTGGCTATGGCTACACCTTC
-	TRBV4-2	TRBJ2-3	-	CASSQGLDEDTQYF	TGTGCCAGCAGCCAAGGTTTAGATGAGGATACGCAGTATTTT
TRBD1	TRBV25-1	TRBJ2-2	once	CASSKGGTGVTGELFF	TGTGCCAGCAGCAAAGGGGGGACAGGAGTAACCGGGGAGCTGTTTTTT
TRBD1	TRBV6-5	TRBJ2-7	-	CASSYSGTGTYEQYF	TGTGCCAGCAGTTACTCCGGGACAGGGACCTACGAGCAGTACTTC
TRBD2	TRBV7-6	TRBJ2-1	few	CASSKTSGGVVNEQFF	TGTGCCAGCAGCAAGACTAGCGGGGGGGTAGTTAATGAGCAGTTCTTC
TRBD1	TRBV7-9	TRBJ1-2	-	CASSSTGVNYGYTF	TGTGCCAGCAGCTCGACAGGGGTAAACTATGGCTACACCTTC
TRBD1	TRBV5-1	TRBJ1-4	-	CASSPQGAPNEKLFF	TGCGCCAGCAGTCCCCAGGGGGCACCTAATGAAAAACTGTTTTTT
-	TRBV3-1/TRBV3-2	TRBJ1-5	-	CASSQAGVLGQPQHF	TGTGCCAGCAGCCAAGCAGGGGTGCTCGGTCAGCCCCAGCATTTT
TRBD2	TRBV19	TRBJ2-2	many	CASSIGTSGSTGELFF	TGTGCCAGTAGTATCGGGACTAGCGGGAGCACCGGGGAGCTGTTTTTT
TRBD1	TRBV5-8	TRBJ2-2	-	CASSLGDRGNTGELFF	TGTGCCAGCAGCTTGGGGGACAGGGGGAACACCGGGGAGCTGTTTTTT
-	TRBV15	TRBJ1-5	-	CATSKRGDNQPQHF	TGTGCCACCAGCAAACGGGGAGACAATCAGCCCCAGCATTTT
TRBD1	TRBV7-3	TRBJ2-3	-	CASSSLTGMQYF	TGTGCCAGCAGCTCCCTGACAGGGATGCAGTATTTT
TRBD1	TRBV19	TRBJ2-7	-	CASSITPGAGGYEQYF	TGTGCCAGTAGTATAACCCCCGGGGCAGGGGGCTACGAGCAGTACTTC
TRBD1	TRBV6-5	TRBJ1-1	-	CASTTGENTEAFF	TGTGCCAGCACTACAGGGGAGAACACTGAAGCTTTCTTT
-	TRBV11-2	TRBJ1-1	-	CASSLGWGGTEAFF	TGTGCCAGCAGCTTAGGTTGGGGAGGTACTGAAGCTTTCTTT
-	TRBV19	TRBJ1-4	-	CASTDFGKLFF	TGTGCCAGTACCGATTTCGGAAAACTGTTTTTT
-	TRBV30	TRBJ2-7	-	CAWSPTGLEQYF	TGTGCCTGGAGCCCCACAGGGTTAGAGCAGTACTTC
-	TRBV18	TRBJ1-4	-	CASSPPSESNEKLFF	TGTGCCAGCTCACCACCGTCGGAGTCTAATGAAAAACTGTTTTTT
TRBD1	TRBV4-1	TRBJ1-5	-	CASSQGFQGAVQPQHF	TGCGCCAGCAGCCAGGGATTTCAGGGGGCCGTTCAGCCCCAGCATTTT
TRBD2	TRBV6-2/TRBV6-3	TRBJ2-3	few	CASSPRPTSGYSTDTQYF	TGTGCCAGCAGTCCGAGACCGACTAGCGGGTATTCGACAGATACGCAGTATTTT
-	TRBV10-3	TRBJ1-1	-	CASRQDGNTEAFF	TGTGCCAGTCGACAGGACGGCAACACTGAAGCTTTCTTT
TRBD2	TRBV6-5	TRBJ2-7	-	CASTRNIAGGIEQYF	TGTGCCAGCACTAGAAACATAGCGGGAGGGATCGAGCAGTACTTC
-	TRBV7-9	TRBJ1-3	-	CASSAGQGNTIYF	TGTGCCAGCAGCGCCGGACAGGGAAACACCATATATTTT
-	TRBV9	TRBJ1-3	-	CASSVDLVGAFSGNTIYF	TGTGCCAGCAGCGTAGATCTGGTAGGGGCCTTCTCTGGAAACACCATATATTTT